Each of the 23 T cell receptor beta chains below was sequenced from the same sample in a study of blood T cell repertoires in COVID-19. Repertoires were generated with immunoSEQ multiplex PCR, while TCRdb's copy carries only in-frame clones and drops some. This repertoire shows 250,000 to 350,000 clones, approximately 86% found once; its top ten account for 0.87%. Material: peripheral blood. These receptors came from a human donor with COVID-19, enrolled during active disease. The donor label of this sample is uncertain.

J is TRBJ2-7 and V is TRBV12-3 or TRBV12-4; D gene ambiguous. The CDR3 has 13 amino acids. The ends were cut back, 8 bases at V and 4 bases at J, with 15 bases in the middle. The CDR3 DNA follows: TGTGCCAGCTCGACTCAAACTCCATACGAGCAGTACTTC. This translates into CASSTQTPYEQYF.

The chain employs TRBV7-2 and TRBJ1-6, with TRBD1 as a possible D gene (5 bases). V lost 5 bases and J 7 bases, leaving 18 bases between the germline ends. Germline CDR1 and CDR2: SGHTA and FQGNSA. This CDR3 has 16 amino acids. The CDR3 region is CASSPGRRTLNSPLHF. The CDR3 DNA is TGTGCCAGCAGCCCCGGCCGGCGGACACTCAATTCACCCCTCCACTTT.

This clone was picked up one time. The V call is TRBV28, the J call TRBJ1-4, with D tentatively TRBD1 (6 bases). The CDR3 contains 15 residues. The V end lost 4 bases, the J end lost 3 bases, and 12 bases lay between the germline ends. The germline gives CDR1 MDHEN, CDR2 SYDVKM. The CDR3 reads CASSSRGKSNEKLFF. CDR3 bases: TGTGCCAGCAGTTCCAGGGGCAAATCTAATGAAAAACTGTTTTTT.

The chain carries TRBV12-3 or TRBV12-4 and TRBJ1-5; the D gene is possibly TRBD1 (6 bases). CDR3 length equals 12 residues. With 8 bases removed from V and 7 bases from J, the gap between germline ends came to 12 bases. DNA for the CDR3: TGTGCCAGCCAACGGGGGGCCCAGCCCCAGCATTTT. Translation: CASQRGAQPQHF.

V and J are TRBV6-2 or TRBV6-3 and TRBJ1-2, with D unresolved. Per germline, CDR1 MNHEY and CDR2 SVGEGT. There are 15 residues in the CDR3. V lost 5 bases to trimming and J lost 4 bases, with 17 bases between them. The CDR3 sequence: CASSLAGLLIYGYTF. Written as DNA, the CDR3 is TGTGCCAGCAGTCTCGCCGGACTGTTGATCTATGGCTACACCTTC.

This clone occurred a few times. The chain couples TRBV7-2 to TRBJ2-1; 14 positions agree with TRBD2. Germline V gene data show CDR1 as SGHTA and CDR2 as FQGNSA. J was trimmed by 5 bases and V by 5 bases; bases with no gene match: 11. The CDR3 is made up of 18 amino acids. CDR3 protein: CASSPFRGLAGENNEQFF. The CDR3, as DNA: TGTGCCAGCAGCCCCTTTAGGGGACTAGCGGGAGAAAACAATGAGCAGTTCTTC.

V gene TRBV25-1 combines with J gene TRBJ2-1; 7 bases match TRBD2. The V segment lost 4 bases and the J segment 7 bases; nucleotides outside the gene matches: 16. The V gene's germline CDR1 is MGHDK and CDR2 SYGVNS. The CDR3 spans 17 residues. The CDR3 DNA is TGTGCCAGCAGTGCCCTGGGGGGGATAGGTGGTAAAAATGAGCAGTTCTTC. Protein: CASSALGGIGGKNEQFF.

This clone was found a few times. The chain recombines TRBV7-2 with TRBJ2-3, with 8 bases aligning to TRBD1. The V gene end was trimmed by 4 bases and the J gene end by 2 bases; junction bases not matched to a gene: 5. The germline gives CDR1 SGHTA, CDR2 FQGNSA. The CDR3 covers 15 residues. CDR3 DNA: TGTGCCAGCAGCTCAGACAGGGGATTCACAGATACGCAGTATTTT. It codes for CASSSDRGFTDTQYF. Filled out from reference TRBV7-2 and TRBJ2-3, the complete variable domain reads GAGVSQSPSNKVTEKGKDVELRCDPISGHTALYWYRQSLGQGLEFLIYFQGNSAPDKSGLPSDRFSAERTGGSVSTLTIQRTQQEDSAVYLCASSSDRGFTDTQYFGPGTRLTVL.

The genes are TRBV4-3 and TRBJ2-2; D is possibly TRBD2 (6 bases). Germline CDR1 and CDR2: LGHNA and YSLEER. Between the trimmed V and J ends, which lost 0 bases and 6 bases, there was a span of 11 bases. This CDR3 has 15 amino acids. CDR3 region: CASSQDPPGAGELFF. The CDR3 region has the DNA TGCGCCAGCAGCCAAGACCCCCCGGGGGCCGGGGAGCTGTTTTTT.

V and J are TRBV9 and TRBJ1-1; 7 bases map to TRBD1. Unmatched junction bases numbered 5, after V lost 4 bases and J lost 5 bases. Germline V lookup: CDR1 SGDLS, CDR2 YYNGEE. CDR3 length: 13 amino acids. The CDR3 DNA is TGTGCCAGCAGCCAGGGGGTGGGGACTGAAGCTTTCTTT. As protein: CASSQGVGTEAFF.

CDR3 nucleotide sequence: TGCAGGACAGGGTGGCTAGGGGAGCAGTTCTTC. Translation gives CRTGWLGEQFF. V is TRBV20-1 and J is TRBJ2-1, with 7 bases lining up with TRBD1. This CDR3 is built from 11 residues. Germline V gene lookup returns CDR1 DFQATT and CDR2 SNEGSKA (reference sequence).

A single count supports this clone. The chain uses TRBV30 and TRBJ1-5; no definite D call. Germline values: CDR1 GTSNPN, CDR2 SVGIG (reference sequence). The length of the CDR3 is 12 residues. Trimming left V 2 bases short and J 5 bases short, with 7 bases between. Here the CDR3 reads CAWSSEDQPQHF. Written as DNA, the CDR3 is TGTGCCTGGAGTTCAGAGGATCAGCCCCAGCATTTT.

This chain links TRBV19 with TRBJ1-2, with TRBD1 matching over 8 bases. With 11 bases clipped from V and 4 bases from J, the junction kept 12 bases outside the gene matches. The CDR3 contains 14 residues. Germline V gives CDR1 LNHDA, CDR2 SQIVND (reference sequence). CDR3 nucleotides: TGTGCCGTAGCTCGGGGACAGGCGATCTATGGCTACACCTTC. Translating it yields CAVARGQAIYGYTF. Full variable domain (outside the CDR3, taken from reference TRBV19 and TRBJ1-2): DGGITQSPKYLFRKEGQNVTLSCEQNLNHDAMYWYRQDPGQGLRLIYYSQIVNDFQKGDIAEGYSVSREKKESFPLTVTSAQKNPTAFYLCAVARGQAIYGYTFGSGTRLTVV.

The rearrangement links TRBV6-2 or TRBV6-3 to TRBJ2-7; 7 bases are shared with TRBD1. This CDR3 spans 17 amino acids. J was trimmed by 4 bases and V by 0 bases; bases with no gene match: 12. CDR1 is MNHEY and CDR2 is SVGEGT in the germline V gene. The CDR3 is CASSYSMASGTAYEQYF. For the CDR3, the DNA is TGTGCCAGCAGTTACTCGATGGCTTCCGGGACAGCTTACGAGCAGTACTTC.

The chain carries TRBV19 and TRBJ2-3; maybe TRBD1 (7 bases). Germline assignment: CDR1 LNHDA and CDR2 SQIVND (reference sequence). The germline V and J ends were trimmed by 2 bases and 4 bases, with 16 bases remaining between them. This CDR3 spans 16 amino acids. CDR3 residues: CASSIRRGRVSDTQYF. Here the CDR3 DNA reads TGTGCCAGTAGTATAAGGAGGGGGCGCGTGTCAGATACGCAGTATTTT.

The chain couples TRBV6-5 to TRBJ1-4; unclear D gene. The CDR3 spans 14 residues. Trimming left V 8 bases short and J 1 base short, with 11 bases between. Germline V CDR1 and CDR2: MNHEY, SVGAGI. CDR3 sequence reads: CASQRRQTNEKLFF. In DNA form, the CDR3 reads TGTGCCAGCCAAAGGAGGCAAACTAATGAAAAACTGTTTTTT.

V gene TRBV5-1 combines with J gene TRBJ2-1; 9 bases agree with TRBD1. The J segment lost 9 bases and the V segment lost 4 bases, leaving 11 bases of the junction unmatched. This CDR3 is 15 amino acids long. In germline, CDR1 is SGHRS, CDR2 YFSETQ. CDR3 coding DNA: TGCGCCAGCAGCCTCCCCGGGACAGGGTTAATTGAGCAGTTCTTC. It translates to CASSLPGTGLIEQFF.

The chain employs TRBV28 and TRBJ1-2, with 11 nucleotides matching TRBD1. Trimming removed 5 bases from V and 8 bases from J; junction bases left unmatched: 13. Germline V gene lookup returns CDR1 MDHEN and CDR2 SYDVKM. The length of the CDR3 is 16 residues. The CDR3 region is CASSDVLDRGLGGYTF. DNA of the CDR3: TGTGCCAGCAGTGATGTCCTGGACAGGGGGCTAGGCGGCTACACCTTC.

The rearrangement links TRBV10-3 to TRBJ2-2; TRBD2 agrees at 12 bases. CDR1 is ENHRY, CDR2 SYGVKD, per germline. V was clipped by 10 bases and J by 4 bases; unmatched bases: 10. The CDR3 runs 16 residues. Here the CDR3 reads CATRTSGMKSTGELFF. CDR3 in DNA: TGTGCCACCCGGACTAGCGGGATGAAAAGCACCGGGGAGCTGTTTTTT.

V is TRBV18 and J is TRBJ1-5; no firm D call. Deletions cut 4 bases from V and 0 bases from J, with 13 bases between. Germline CDR1 and CDR2: KGHSH and LQKENI. CDR3 length: 16 residues. The CDR3 nucleotides are TGTGCCAGCTCACTGTTGAATAGTAATAGCAATCAGCCCCAGCATTTT. Encoded protein: CASSLLNSNSNQPQHF.

J is TRBJ1-4 and V is TRBV6-1, with 7 bases lining up with TRBD1. The CDR3 covers 15 residues. Trimming cost V 1 base and J 5 bases; bases outside gene matches: 4. CDR1 and CDR2 from the germline V gene are MNHNS and SASEGT. The CDR3 sequence is CASSEGGGGNEKLFF. The DNA for the CDR3 is TGTGCCAGCAGTGAAGGCGGAGGGGGCAATGAAAAACTGTTTTTT.

This clone came up once. This chain uses TRBV15 with TRBJ1-2; 8 nucleotides line up with TRBD1. Germline V gene lookup returns CDR1 LNHNV and CDR2 YYDKDF (reference sequence). The V and J ends lost 4 bases and 10 bases, in that order; junction bases with no gene match: 11. The CDR3 runs 14 residues. Here the CDR3 reads CATSTDRAAMFYTF. Written as DNA, the CDR3 is TGTGCCACCAGCACGGACAGGGCGGCTATGTTCTACACCTTC.

DNA of the CDR3: TGTGCCAGCAGGGGACAGGGGGCAGGCGGGAACACTGAAGCTTTCTTT. Amino acid sequence: CASRGQGAGGNTEAFF. The chain recombines TRBV2 with TRBJ1-1, with 12 positions matching TRBD1. The CDR3 runs 16 residues. V lost 6 bases, J lost 1 base, and 6 bases stayed unmatched. Germline V gives CDR1 SNHLY, CDR2 FYNNEI. Full variable domain (outside the CDR3, taken from reference TRBV2 and TRBJ1-1): EPEVTQTPSHQVTQMGQEVILRCVPISNHLYFYWYRQILGQKVEFLVSFYNNEISEKSEIFDDQFSVERPDGSNFTLKIRSTKLEDSAMYFCASRGQGAGGNTEAFFGQGTRLTVV.